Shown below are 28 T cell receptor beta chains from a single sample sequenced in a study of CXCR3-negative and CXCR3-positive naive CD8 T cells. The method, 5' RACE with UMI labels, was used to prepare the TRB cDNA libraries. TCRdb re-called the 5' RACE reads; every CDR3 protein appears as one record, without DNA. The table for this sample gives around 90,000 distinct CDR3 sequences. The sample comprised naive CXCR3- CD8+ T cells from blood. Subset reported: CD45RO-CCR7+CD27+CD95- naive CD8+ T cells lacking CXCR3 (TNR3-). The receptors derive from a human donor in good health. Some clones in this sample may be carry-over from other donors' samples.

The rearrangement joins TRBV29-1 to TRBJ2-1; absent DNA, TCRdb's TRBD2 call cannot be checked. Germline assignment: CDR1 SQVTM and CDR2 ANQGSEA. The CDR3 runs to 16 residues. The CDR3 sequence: CSVDGTSGGASDEQFF.

The CDR3 region is CASSLVAGVLNEQFF. J is TRBJ2-1 and V is TRBV5-1; TCRdb outputs TRBD2, but without DNA this stays unchecked. The V gene's germline CDR1 is SGHRS and CDR2 YFSETQ. CDR3 length: 15 residues.

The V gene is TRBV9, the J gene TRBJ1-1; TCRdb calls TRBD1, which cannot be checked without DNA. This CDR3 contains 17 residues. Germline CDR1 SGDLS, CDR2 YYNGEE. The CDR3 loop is CASSAGDWDNLNTEAFF.

The CDR3 spells CATVSRSGSNQPQHF. The chain uses TRBV28 and TRBJ1-5. The CDR3 loop spans 15 amino acids. Germline CDR1 is MDHEN and CDR2 is SYDVKM. Using reference TRBV28 and TRBJ1-5 for the parts outside the CDR3, the full variable domain is DVKVTQSSRYLVKRTGEKVFLECVQDMDHENMFWYRQDPGLGLRLIYFSYDVKMKEKGDIPEGYSVSREKKERFSLILESASTNQTSMYLCATVSRSGSNQPQHFGDGTRLSIL.

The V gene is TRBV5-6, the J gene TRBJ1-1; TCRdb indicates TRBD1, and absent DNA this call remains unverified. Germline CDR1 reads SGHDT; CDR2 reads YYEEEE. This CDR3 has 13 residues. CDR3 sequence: CASSFGTITEAFF. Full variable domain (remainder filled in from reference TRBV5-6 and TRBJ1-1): DAGVTQSPTHLIKTRGQQVTLRCSPKSGHDTVSWYQQALGQGPQFIFQYYEEEERQRGNFPDRFSGHQFPNYSSELNVNALLLGDSALYLCASSFGTITEAFFGQGTRLTVV.

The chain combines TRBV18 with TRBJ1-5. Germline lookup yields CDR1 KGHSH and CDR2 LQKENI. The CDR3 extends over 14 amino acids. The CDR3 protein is CASSREDSNQPQHF.

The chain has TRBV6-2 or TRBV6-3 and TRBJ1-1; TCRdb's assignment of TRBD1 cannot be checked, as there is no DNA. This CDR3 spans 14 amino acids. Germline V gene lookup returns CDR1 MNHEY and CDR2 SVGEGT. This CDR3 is CASRKTGANTEAFF.

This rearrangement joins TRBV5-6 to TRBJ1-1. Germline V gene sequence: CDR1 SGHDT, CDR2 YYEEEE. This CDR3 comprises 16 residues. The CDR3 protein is CASSLSGARTLPEAFF. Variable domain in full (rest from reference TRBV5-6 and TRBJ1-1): DAGVTQSPTHLIKTRGQQVTLRCSPKSGHDTVSWYQQALGQGPQFIFQYYEEEERQRGNFPDRFSGHQFPNYSSELNVNALLLGDSALYLCASSLSGARTLPEAFFGQGTRLTVV.

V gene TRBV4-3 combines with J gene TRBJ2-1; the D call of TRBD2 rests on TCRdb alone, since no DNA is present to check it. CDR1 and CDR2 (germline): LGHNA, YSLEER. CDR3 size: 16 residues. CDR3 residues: CASSQDRGGGANEQFF.

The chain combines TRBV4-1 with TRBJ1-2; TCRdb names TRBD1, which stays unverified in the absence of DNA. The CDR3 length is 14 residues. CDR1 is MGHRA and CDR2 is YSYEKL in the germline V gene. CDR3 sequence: CASSQAPGADGYTF.

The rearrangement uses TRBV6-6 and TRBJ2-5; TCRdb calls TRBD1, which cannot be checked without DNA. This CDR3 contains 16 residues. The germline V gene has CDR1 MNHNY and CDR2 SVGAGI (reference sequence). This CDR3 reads CASSYRARAPQETQYF.

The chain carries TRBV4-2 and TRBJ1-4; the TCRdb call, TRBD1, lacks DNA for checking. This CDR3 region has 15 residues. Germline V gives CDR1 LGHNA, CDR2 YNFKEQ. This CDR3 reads CASSQELARGEKLFF.

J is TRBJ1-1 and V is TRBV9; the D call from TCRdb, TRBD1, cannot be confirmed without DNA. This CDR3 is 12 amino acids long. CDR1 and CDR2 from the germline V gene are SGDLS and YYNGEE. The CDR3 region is CASSGGTNEAFF. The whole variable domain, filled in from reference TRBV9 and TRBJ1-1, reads DSGVTQTPKHLITATGQRVTLRCSPRSGDLSVYWYQQSLDQGLQFLIQYYNGEERAKGNILERFSAQQFPDLHSELNLSSLELGDSALYFCASSGGTNEAFFGQGTRLTVV.

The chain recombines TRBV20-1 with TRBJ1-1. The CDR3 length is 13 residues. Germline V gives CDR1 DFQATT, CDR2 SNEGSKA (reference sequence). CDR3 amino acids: CSARDYLNTEAFF.

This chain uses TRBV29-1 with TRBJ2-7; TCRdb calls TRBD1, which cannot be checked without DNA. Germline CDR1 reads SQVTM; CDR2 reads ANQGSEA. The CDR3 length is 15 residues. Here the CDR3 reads CSVEDRGQVSYEQYF.

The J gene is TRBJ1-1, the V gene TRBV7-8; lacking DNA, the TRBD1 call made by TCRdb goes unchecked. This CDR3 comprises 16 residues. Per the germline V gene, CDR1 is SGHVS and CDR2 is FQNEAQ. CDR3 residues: CASSLARTGGLSEAFF. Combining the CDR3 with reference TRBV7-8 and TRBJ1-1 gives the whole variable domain GAGVSQSPRYKVAKRGQDVALRCDPISGHVSLFWYQQALGQGPEFLTYFQNEAQLDKSGLPSDRFFAERPEGSVSTLKIQRTQQEDSAVYLCASSLARTGGLSEAFFGQGTRLTVV.

This CDR3 reads CASSFFGVSGSGPGRLEQYF. V is TRBV28 and J is TRBJ2-7; TCRdb's D call, TRBD2, is unchecked because there is no DNA. Germline V gives CDR1 MDHEN, CDR2 SYDVKM. The CDR3 is 20 amino acids.

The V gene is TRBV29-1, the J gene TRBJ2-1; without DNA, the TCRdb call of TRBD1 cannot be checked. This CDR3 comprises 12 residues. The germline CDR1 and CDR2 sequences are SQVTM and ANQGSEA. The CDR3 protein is CSVYPVGNEQLF.

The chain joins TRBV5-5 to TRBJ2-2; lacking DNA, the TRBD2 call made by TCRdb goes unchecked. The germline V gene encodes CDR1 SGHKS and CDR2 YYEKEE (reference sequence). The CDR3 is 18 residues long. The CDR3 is CASSLVSSGGSNTGEPFF.

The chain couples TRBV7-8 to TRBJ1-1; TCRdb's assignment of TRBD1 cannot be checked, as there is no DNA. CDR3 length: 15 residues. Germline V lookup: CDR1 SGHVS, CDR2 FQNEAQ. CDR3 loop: CASSFPQGENTEAFF.

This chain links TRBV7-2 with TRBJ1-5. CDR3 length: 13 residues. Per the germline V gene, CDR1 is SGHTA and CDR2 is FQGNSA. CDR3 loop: CASSSWTNQPQHF.

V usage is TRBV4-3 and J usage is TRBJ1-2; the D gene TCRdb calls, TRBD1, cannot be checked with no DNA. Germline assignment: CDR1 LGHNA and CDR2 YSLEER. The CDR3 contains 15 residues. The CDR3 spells CASSQPGREDNGYTF.

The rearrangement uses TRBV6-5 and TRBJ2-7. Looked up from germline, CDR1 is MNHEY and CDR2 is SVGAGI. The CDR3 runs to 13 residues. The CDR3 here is CASSYSNGREQYF.

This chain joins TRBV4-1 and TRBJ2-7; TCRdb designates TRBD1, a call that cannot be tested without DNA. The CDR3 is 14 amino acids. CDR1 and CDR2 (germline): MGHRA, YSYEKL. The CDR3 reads CASSFNRGQYEQYF.

Here the CDR3 reads CASSPAGGSANYGYTF. The chain carries TRBV7-6 and TRBJ1-2; TCRdb calls TRBD1, which cannot be checked without DNA. The CDR3 is 16 residues long. In germline, CDR1 is SGHVS, CDR2 FNYEAQ. Complete variable domain (other parts from reference TRBV7-6 and TRBJ1-2): GAGVSQSPRYKVTKRGQDVALRCDPISGHVSLYWYRQALGQGPEFLTYFNYEAQQDKSGLPNDRFSAERPEGSISTLTIQRTEQRDSAMYRCASSPAGGSANYGYTFGSGTRLTVV.

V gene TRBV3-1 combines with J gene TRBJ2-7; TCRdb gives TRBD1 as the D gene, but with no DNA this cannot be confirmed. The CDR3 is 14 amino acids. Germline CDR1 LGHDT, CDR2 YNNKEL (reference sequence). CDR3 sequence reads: CASSQEGGRYEQYF.

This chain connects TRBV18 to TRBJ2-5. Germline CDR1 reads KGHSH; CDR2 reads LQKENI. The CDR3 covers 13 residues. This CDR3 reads CASSPGGPEDQYF.

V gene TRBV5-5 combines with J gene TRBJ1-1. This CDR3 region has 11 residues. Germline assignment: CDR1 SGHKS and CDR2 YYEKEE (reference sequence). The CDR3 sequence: CASKWGVITFF.